The clone carrying this T cell receptor (beta chain) has just a few counts. Its specificity is unknown. Amplified regions were TCR beta CDR3 sequences from RNA transcripts. The TCR CDR3 was amplified in a first-round RT-PCR using the HTBI primer set. TCRdb reprocessed the multiplex PCR reads with MiXCR, giving one entry per CDR3 protein. The sample contains about 590,000 distinct CDR3 sequences, more than 15% of which appear only once. V was pared by 2 bases and J by 3 bases, with 1 base of the junction left unmatched. In germline, CDR1 is MGHRA, CDR2 YSYEKL. The CDR3 consists of 15 residues. This sample is part of a study of T cells in Graves' hyperthyroidism and ophthalmopathy. Study-level results: Model output signaled ophthalmopathy a median roughly 6 months ahead of onset.

The PBMCs were sourced from fresh peripheral blood (more than 9 ml). This TCR was sampled from a young woman with Graves' hyperthyroidism. The V and J genes are TRBV4-1 and TRBJ2-1; TRBD2 agrees at 10 bases. Sequencing was performed on blood. The CDR3 DNA sequence: TGCGCCAGCAGCCAAACTAGCGGGAACTACAATGAGCAGTTCTTC. Translation: CASSQTSGNYNEQFF.